Detailed here is one T cell receptor beta chain. The antigen remains unidentified. This sample is part of a study of STAT5B mutations in CD4+ large granular lymphocyte leukemia. Study background: Among healthy controls, a particular HLA allele went with more CDR3 'QG' motifs.

Libraries were prepared by immunoSEQ multiplex PCR; TCRdb keeps only in-frame clonotypes and omits some of them. The sample consists of 40,000 to 45,000 clones, 81% of them appearing once. Germline CDR1 reads KGHSH; CDR2 reads LQKENI. Trimming cost V 3 bases and J 4 bases, with 9 bases left between them. The CDR3 spans 13 residues. Findings and limits, study-wide: TRBV06-family usage was enriched in top patient clones (8/27) versus controls (2/35). Without HLA matching, higher CD4+ than CD8+ T-LGLL clonality could reflect small sample size.

This receptor was obtained from a human donor in good health. The sequenced material came from CD4+ T cells from blood buffy coats. The gene calls are TRBV18 and TRBJ1-2, with unresolved D. In DNA form, the CDR3 reads TGTGCCAGCTCACCGACGGAGACCTATGGCTACACCTTC. Translation: CASSPTETYGYTF.